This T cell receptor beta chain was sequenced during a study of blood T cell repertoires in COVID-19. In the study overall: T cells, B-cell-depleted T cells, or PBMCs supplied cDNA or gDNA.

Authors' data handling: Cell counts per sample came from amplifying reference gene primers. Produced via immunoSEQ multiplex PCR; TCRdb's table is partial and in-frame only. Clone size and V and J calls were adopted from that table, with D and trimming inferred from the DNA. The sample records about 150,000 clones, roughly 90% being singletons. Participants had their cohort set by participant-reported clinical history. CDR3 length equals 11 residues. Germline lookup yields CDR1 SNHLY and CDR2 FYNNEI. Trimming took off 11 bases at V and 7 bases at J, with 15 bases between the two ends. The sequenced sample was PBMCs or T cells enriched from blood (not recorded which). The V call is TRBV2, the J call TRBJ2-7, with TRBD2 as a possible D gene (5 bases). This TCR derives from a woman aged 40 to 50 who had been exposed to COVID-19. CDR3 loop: CASGRVGEQYF. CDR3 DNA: TGTGCCTCGGGAAGGGTAGGGGAGCAGTACTTC.